The rows below give T cell receptor beta chains drawn from one sample of a study of control samples from healthy donors and cancer patients. The table came from immunoSEQ multiplex PCR; TCRdb's copy has only in-frame clones and leaves some out. The profile shows around 41,000 clones, roughly 94% of them singletons. The sample consisted of blood. These receptor sequences come from a man aged 55 to 70 in good health. Each CDR3 is given with its conserved first and last residue. D genes are given only for firm matches. Clone size is not always given. Where it is, it says once, few, many or a class for expanded clones.

TRBV28,TRBJ2-1,-,TRBD1,CASSLGPGQGFLGEQFF,TGTGCCAGCAGTCTAGGGCCGGGACAGGGTTTCTTGGGTGAGCAGTTCTTC
TRBV6-6,TRBJ1-2,-,-,CASSLASFGYTF,TGTGCCAGCAGCCTAGCATCCTTTGGCTACACCTTC
TRBV24-1,TRBJ2-7,-,-,CATSDRASREQYF,TGTGCCACCAGTGACCGGGCCTCTCGCGAGCAGTACTTC
TRBV30,TRBJ1-3,few,-,CAWSVWAEGNTIYF,TGTGCCTGGAGTGTATGGGCAGAGGGAAACACCATATATTTT
TRBV19,TRBJ2-3,-,-,CASSIRGADTQYF,TGTGCCAGTAGTATAAGAGGAGCGGATACGCAGTATTTT
TRBV19,TRBJ1-2,few,-,CASRSADYGYTF,TGTGCCAGCAGGAGTGCTGACTATGGCTACACCTTC
TRBV30,TRBJ1-5,-,-,CAWSVIGTNRNQPQHF,TGTGCCTGGAGTGTTATAGGGACTAATAGGAATCAGCCCCAGCATTTT
TRBV11-3,TRBJ1-4,once,TRBD1,CASSLDRTGMDEKLFF,TGTGCCAGCAGCTTAGACCGGACAGGGATGGATGAAAAACTGTTTTTT
TRBV11-3,TRBJ2-5,-,TRBD2,CASSNPPRLAQETQYF,TGTGCCAGCAGCAATCCTCCCCGACTAGCGCAGGAGACCCAGTACTTC
TRBV7-9,TRBJ2-1,-,-,CASSSSQLLKYNEQFF,TGTGCCAGCAGCTCCTCACAACTGCTCAAGTACAATGAGCAGTTCTTC
TRBV9,TRBJ2-3,-,TRBD2,CASSASGGGGSLADTQYF,TGTGCCAGCAGCGCAAGCGGGGGAGGCGGGAGTTTGGCAGATACGCAGTATTTT
TRBV4-1,TRBJ1-6,few,-,CASSHPAGAGNSPLHF,TGCGCCAGCAGCCATCCTGCAGGGGCCGGTAATTCACCCCTCCACTTT
TRBV18,TRBJ2-7,-,-,CASQLAGNLYEQYF,TGTGCCAGCCAACTAGCAGGGAATCTCTACGAGCAGTACTTC
TRBV6-5,TRBJ1-2,-,TRBD1,CASDDRGRYTF,TGTGCCAGCGACGACAGGGGACGCTACACCTTC
TRBV5-1,TRBJ2-7,once,-,CASRNLVGNGGEQYF,TGCGCCAGCAGGAACCTCGTCGGGAATGGTGGAGAGCAGTACTTC
TRBV7-9,TRBJ2-7,once,-,CASSLFLSGEGEQYF,TGTGCCAGCAGTCTCTTCCTAAGCGGCGAAGGCGAGCAGTACTTC
TRBV2,TRBJ2-5,once,-,CASSEFVISQETQYF,TGTGCCAGCAGTGAATTTGTCATTAGTCAAGAGACCCAGTACTTC
TRBV7-2,TRBJ1-6,once,-,CASSLGLVNSPLHF,TGTGCCAGCAGCTTAGGGTTGGTCAATTCACCCCTCCACTTT